Below are 24 T cell receptor beta chains sequenced from a single sample in a study of blood T cells in healthy people across ages. Together with a sample-barcoded 5' primer, a J-beta primer mix was included in a second PCR lasting about 7 to 12 cycles. One entry per CDR3 protein, called by TCRdb with MiXCR from the 5' RACE reads. The sample records around 1.7 million distinct CDR3 sequences, about 28% being singletons. The sample comprised blood. The receptors derive from a woman in her thirties in good health.

Notes on this clonotype: Possible read error: a much larger clone is one base away. V and J are TRBV4-1 and TRBJ2-5; D may be TRBD1 or TRBD2 (6 bases each). Trimming cost V 6 bases and J 12 bases, with 29 bases left between them. From germline, CDR1 is MGHRA and CDR2 YSYEKL. This CDR3 region has 16 residues. The CDR3 nucleotides read TGCGCCAGCAGACTTCAAGCCGGGGGCTTAGTGTACGAGGAGTACTTC. Translated, it gives CASRLQAGGLVYEEYF.

This clonotype turned up a few times. The chain has TRBV28 and TRBJ2-1; D is possibly TRBD1 (6 bases). The germline gives CDR1 MDHEN, CDR2 SYDVKM. With 2 bases removed from V and 3 bases from J, the gap between germline ends came to 11 bases. The CDR3 is 15 residues long. The CDR3 here is CASSLQGRVYNEQFF. CDR3 nucleotide sequence: TGTGCCAGCAGTTTACAGGGGAGAGTCTACAATGAGCAGTTCTTC.

This chain links TRBV15 with TRBJ1-5; D is ambiguous. V lost 0 bases to trimming and J lost 2 bases, with 11 bases between them. The V gene's germline CDR1 is LNHNV and CDR2 YYDKDF (reference sequence). CDR3 length: 16 amino acids. CDR3 DNA sequence: TGTGCCACCAGCAGAGATCCGATGGGTGGCAATCAGCCCCAGCATTTT. It encodes CATSRDPMGGNQPQHF.

The sample holds a few counts of this clonotype. V is TRBV5-1 and J is TRBJ2-1, with 7 positions matching TRBD2. V dropped 7 bases and J dropped 4; count of bases not matched to a gene: 14. Germline CDR1 SGHRS, CDR2 YFSETQ. The CDR3 consists of 16 residues. The DNA of the CDR3 is TGCGCCAGCGGGACGAGCGGGGTGCTGGGTTACAATGAGCAGTTCTTC. This codes for CASGTSGVLGYNEQFF.

This clonotype was seen just once. This clone may be a read error of a much larger clone one base away. This chain connects TRBV20-1 to TRBJ2-4, with D maybe TRBD2 (6 bases). The last part of the DNA fits TRBJ2-7 better; the J call may be wrong. The CDR3 runs 14 residues. CDR1 is DFQATT, CDR2 SNEGSKA, per germline (reference sequence). CDR3 sequence: CSAPFGGMTDEQYF. CDR3 DNA: TGCAGTGCTCCCTTTGGAGGGATGACAGACGAGCAGTACTTC.

This clonotype was detected a few times. V gene TRBV7-6 combines with J gene TRBJ2-3, with TRBD1 matching 7 bases. The CDR3 consists of 16 residues. V lost 7 bases, J lost 1 base, and 11 bases stayed unmatched. From germline, CDR1 is SGHVS and CDR2 FNYEAQ. CDR3 nucleotide sequence: TGTGCCAGCACCCGCATATCCGGACAGGGCACAGATACGCAGTATTTT. It is translated as CASTRISGQGTDTQYF.

This sequence joins TRBV6-6 and TRBJ2-7, with D unresolved. The germline gives CDR1 MNHNY, CDR2 SVGAGI (reference sequence). Trimming took off 0 bases at V and 6 bases at J, with 21 bases between the two ends. The CDR3 is 17 residues long. The CDR3 is CASSYSFSVGILFEQYF. Here the CDR3 DNA reads TGTGCCAGCAGTTACTCTTTTTCTGTAGGTATTTTGTTCGAGCAGTACTTC.

The chain has TRBV20-1 and TRBJ2-3, with 7 positions matching TRBD2. With V trimmed by 0 bases and J by 4 bases, 7 bases remained unmatched. This CDR3 region has 15 residues. In germline, CDR1 is DFQATT, CDR2 SNEGSKA (reference sequence). CDR3 bases: TGCAGTGCTAGAGATCTAGCGGTTTCGGCAGATACGCAGTATTTT. This sequence encodes CSARDLAVSADTQYF.

The table lists this clonotype with a few counts. The V gene is TRBV6-6, the J gene TRBJ1-2; D is perhaps TRBD1 (6 bases). The CDR3 runs to 13 residues. Trimming left V 6 bases short and J 6 bases short, with 14 bases between. Germline V CDR1 and CDR2: MNHNY, SVGAGI (reference sequence). CDR3 residues: CASRLGGGHGYTF. The CDR3 region has the DNA TGTGCCAGCAGACTCGGGGGCGGCCATGGCTACACCTTC.

This chain links TRBV29-1 with TRBJ2-1; 15 positions match TRBD2. V dropped 5 bases and J dropped 8; count of bases not matched to a gene: 10. Germline assignment: CDR1 SQVTM and CDR2 ANQGSEA. The CDR3 sequence is 16 residues long. Written as DNA, the CDR3 is TGCAGCGTTCGGACTAGCGGGAGGGCACCAGCCCATGAGCAGTTCTTC. Protein sequence: CSVRTSGRAPAHEQFF.

This chain joins TRBV5-1 and TRBJ2-7; tentatively, D is TRBD1 or TRBD2 (5 bases each). The germline V gene has CDR1 SGHRS and CDR2 YFSETQ. The ends were cut back, 5 bases at V and 3 bases at J, with 12 bases in the middle. This CDR3 comprises 13 residues. The CDR3 is CASRLEGIYEQYF. The CDR3 bases are TGCGCCAGCAGGCTTGAGGGGATCTACGAGCAGTACTTC.

This chain uses TRBV25-1 with TRBJ1-4, with D unclear. Germline V gene sequence: CDR1 MGHDK, CDR2 SYGVNS. There are 13 residues in the CDR3. Trimming shortened V by 5 bases and J by 7 bases, and 11 bases separated the two germline ends. This CDR3 is CASSLRASEKLFF. The CDR3 DNA sequence: TGTGCCAGCAGTCTCCGGGCCTCTGAAAAACTGTTTTTT.

This clonotype has just a few counts. The rearrangement joins TRBV2 to TRBJ2-7, with 10 bases identical to TRBD2. CDR1 and CDR2 from the germline V gene are SNHLY and FYNNEI. J lost 3 bases, V lost 10 bases, and 15 bases had no gene match. The CDR3 loop spans 16 amino acids. CDR3 residues: CATLAISVAGGYEQYF. CDR3 DNA sequence: TGTGCCACACTCGCTATTTCCGTAGCGGGGGGCTACGAGCAGTACTTC.

V gene TRBV12-3 or TRBV12-4 combines with J gene TRBJ1-1, with a weak D call TRBD1 (5 bases). V shed 6 bases and J shed 6 bases, with 14 bases lying between them. CDR3 length equals 13 residues. CDR3 protein: CASSAGWGSEAFF. In DNA form, the CDR3 reads TGTGCCAGCAGCGCCGGGTGGGGGTCTGAAGCTTTCTTT.

This rearrangement joins TRBV10-3 to TRBJ2-1; D gene ambiguous. CDR3 length equals 15 residues. V lost 7 bases and J lost 4, with 17 bases in between. Per the germline V gene, CDR1 is ENHRY and CDR2 is SYGVKD. The CDR3 region is CAINSRQTGYNEQFF. The CDR3 DNA follows: TGTGCCATCAATAGTCGGCAGACTGGGTACAATGAGCAGTTCTTC.

A few counts support this clonotype. The chain recombines TRBV18 with TRBJ2-7; TRBD2 is a possible D gene (6 bases). This CDR3 is 14 amino acids long. The germline V and J ends were trimmed by 6 bases and 6 bases, with 18 bases remaining between them. Germline V lookup: CDR1 KGHSH, CDR2 LQKENI. The CDR3 nucleotides read TGTGCCAGCTCTCCGACTAGTCAGCAAGCCGAGCAGTACTTC. Its translation: CASSPTSQQAEQYF.

This rearrangement joins TRBV6-2 or TRBV6-3 to TRBJ2-1, with TRBD1 matching over 8 bases. The CDR3 totals 15 residues. Looked up from germline, CDR1 is MNHEY and CDR2 is SVGEGT. V gave up 5 bases and J gave up 3 bases; unmatched junction bases: 6. The CDR3 nucleotides are TGTGCCAGCAGTCCTAGACAGGGGATCTACAATGAGCAGTTCTTC. As protein: CASSPRQGIYNEQFF.

This clonotype came up a few times. The CDR3 reads CASSLRTALTLNTEAFF. CDR3 coding DNA: TGTGCCAGCAGCTTAAGAACAGCCTTGACATTGAACACTGAAGCTTTCTTT. The chain carries TRBV7-2 and TRBJ1-1; D is uncertain. This CDR3 has 17 residues. V was pared by 2 bases and J by 0 bases, with 16 bases between. CDR1 and CDR2 (germline): SGHTA, FQGNSA.

This clonotype was observed many times. V usage is TRBV11-2 and J usage is TRBJ2-7; tentatively, D is TRBD2 (6 bases). The germline V gene encodes CDR1 SGHAT and CDR2 FQNNGV. The germline V and J ends were trimmed by 7 bases and 8 bases, with 15 bases remaining between them. The CDR3 runs to 12 residues. The DNA of the CDR3 is TGTGCCAGCACCTCCGGTCTAGCGAAGCAGTACTTC. Protein sequence: CASTSGLAKQYF.

This clonotype was seen a few times. This chain joins TRBV4-1 and TRBJ2-1; D may correspond to TRBD1 or TRBD2 (5 bases each). The CDR3 runs to 15 residues. Trimming cost V 0 bases and J 9 bases, with 15 bases left between them. The germline V gene encodes CDR1 MGHRA and CDR2 YSYEKL. As DNA, the CDR3 is TGCGCCAGCAGCCAAGATTTGGGGCTAGCACGTGAGCAGTTCTTC. Its protein is CASSQDLGLAREQFF.

As concerns this clonotype: The junction departs from the called germline gene at one end, perhaps through a read error. This chain links TRBV6-5 with TRBJ1-2; no definite D call. Germline CDR1 reads MNHEY; CDR2 reads SVGAGI. CDR3 length equals 14 residues. The CDR3 DNA reads TGTGCCAACAGTCCGACTACCCCTAACTATGGCTACACCTTC. Amino acids: CANSPTTPNYGYTF.

This clonotype was observed a handful of times. J is TRBJ1-1 and V is TRBV25-1, with D perhaps TRBD1 (5 bases). V was trimmed by 4 bases and J by 8 bases, leaving 11 bases between them. Germline V gene data show CDR1 as MGHDK and CDR2 as SYGVNS. The CDR3 is made up of 12 amino acids. DNA of the CDR3: TGTGCCAGCAGTGCATTACAGGCGGAAGCTTTCTTT. Amino acids: CASSALQAEAFF. Drawing the rest from reference TRBV25-1 and TRBJ1-1, the complete variable domain is EADIYQTPRYLVIGTGKKITLECSQTMGHDKMYWYQQDPGMELHLIHYSYGVNSTEKGDLSSESTVSRIRTEHFPLTLESARPSHTSQYLCASSALQAEAFFGQGTRLTVV.

The gene calls are TRBV29-1 and TRBJ2-1, with D perhaps matching TRBD2 (6 bases). The CDR3 covers 16 residues. The germline V gene encodes CDR1 SQVTM and CDR2 ANQGSEA. Deletions cut 1 base from V and 2 bases from J, with 15 bases between. The CDR3 DNA is TGCAGCGTTGAAGCCCTCGGGACTTCCCCCTACAATGAGCAGTTCTTC. Translation gives CSVEALGTSPYNEQFF.

This clonotype was detected many times. This rearrangement joins TRBV20-1 to TRBJ2-5; the D gene is possibly TRBD2 (6 bases). This CDR3 comprises 13 residues. Per germline, CDR1 DFQATT and CDR2 SNEGSKA (reference sequence). The ends were cut back, 1 base at V and 4 bases at J, with 10 bases in the middle. The CDR3 reads CSARGGVGETQYF. CDR3 nucleotide sequence: TGCAGTGCTAGAGGGGGGGTTGGAGAGACCCAGTACTTC.